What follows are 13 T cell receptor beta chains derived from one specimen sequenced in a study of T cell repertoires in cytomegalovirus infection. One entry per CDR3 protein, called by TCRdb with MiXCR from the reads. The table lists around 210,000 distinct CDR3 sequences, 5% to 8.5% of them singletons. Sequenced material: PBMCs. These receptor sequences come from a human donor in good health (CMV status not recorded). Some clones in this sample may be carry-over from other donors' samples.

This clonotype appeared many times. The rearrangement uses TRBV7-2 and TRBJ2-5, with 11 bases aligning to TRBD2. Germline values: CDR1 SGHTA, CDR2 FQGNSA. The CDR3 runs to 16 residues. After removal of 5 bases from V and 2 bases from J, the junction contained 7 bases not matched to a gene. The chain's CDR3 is CASSPRRLAGQETQYF. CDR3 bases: TGTGCCAGCAGCCCCCGAAGACTAGCGGGGCAAGAGACCCAGTACTTC.

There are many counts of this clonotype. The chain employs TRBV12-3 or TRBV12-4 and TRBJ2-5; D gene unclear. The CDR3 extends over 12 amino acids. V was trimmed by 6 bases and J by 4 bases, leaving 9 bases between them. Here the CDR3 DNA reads TGTGCCAGCAGGCCGAGTGGAGAGACCCAGTACTTC. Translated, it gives CASRPSGETQYF.

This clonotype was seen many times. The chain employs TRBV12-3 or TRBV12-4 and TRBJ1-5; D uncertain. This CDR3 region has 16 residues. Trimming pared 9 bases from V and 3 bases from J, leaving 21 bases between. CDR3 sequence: CASSGFPPGPNQPQHF. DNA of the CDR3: TGTGCCAGTTCCGGGTTTCCCCCCGGACCCAATCAGCCCCAGCATTTT.

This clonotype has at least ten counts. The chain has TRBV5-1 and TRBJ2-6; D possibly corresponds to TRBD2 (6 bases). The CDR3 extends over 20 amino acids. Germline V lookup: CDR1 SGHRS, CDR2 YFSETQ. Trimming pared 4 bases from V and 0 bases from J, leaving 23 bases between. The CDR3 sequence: CASSHRGRDSSLSGANVLTF. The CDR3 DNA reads TGCGCCAGCAGCCACCGGGGGAGAGACTCGTCGCTCTCTGGGGCCAACGTCCTGACTTTC.

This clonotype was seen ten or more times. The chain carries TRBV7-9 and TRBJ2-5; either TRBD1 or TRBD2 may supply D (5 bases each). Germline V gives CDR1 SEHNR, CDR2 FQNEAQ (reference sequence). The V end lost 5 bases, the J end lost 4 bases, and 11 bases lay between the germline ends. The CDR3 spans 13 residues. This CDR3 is CASSEGRTETQYF. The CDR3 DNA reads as TGTGCCAGCAGCGAGGGACGGACAGAGACCCAGTACTTC.

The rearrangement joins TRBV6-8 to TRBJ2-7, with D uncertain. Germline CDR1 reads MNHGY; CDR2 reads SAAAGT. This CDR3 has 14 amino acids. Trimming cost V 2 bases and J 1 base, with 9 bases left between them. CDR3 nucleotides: TGTGCCAGCAGTTACGGGTCCAGGTCCTACGAGCAGTACTTC. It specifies CASSYGSRSYEQYF.

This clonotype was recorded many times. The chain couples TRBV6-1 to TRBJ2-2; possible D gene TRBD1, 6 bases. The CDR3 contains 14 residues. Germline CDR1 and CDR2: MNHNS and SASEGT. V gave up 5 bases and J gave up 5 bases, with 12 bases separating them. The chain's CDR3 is CASSPDRWTGELFF. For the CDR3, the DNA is TGTGCCAGCAGTCCAGACAGGTGGACCGGGGAGCTGTTTTTT.

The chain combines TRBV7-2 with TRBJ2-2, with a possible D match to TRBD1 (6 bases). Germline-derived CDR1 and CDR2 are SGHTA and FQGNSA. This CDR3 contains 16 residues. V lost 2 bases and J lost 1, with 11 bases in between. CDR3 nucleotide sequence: TGTGCCAGCAGCTTATCGACAGGAAAGAACACCGGGGAGCTGTTTTTT. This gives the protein CASSLSTGKNTGELFF.

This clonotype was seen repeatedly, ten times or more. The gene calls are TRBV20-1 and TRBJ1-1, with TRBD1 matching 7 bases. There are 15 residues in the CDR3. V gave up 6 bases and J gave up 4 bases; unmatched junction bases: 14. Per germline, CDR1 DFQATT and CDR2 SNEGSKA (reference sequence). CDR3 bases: TGCAGTGCCATCCCGACGACAGGGCGCGTCACTGAAGCTTTCTTT. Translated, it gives CSAIPTTGRVTEAFF.

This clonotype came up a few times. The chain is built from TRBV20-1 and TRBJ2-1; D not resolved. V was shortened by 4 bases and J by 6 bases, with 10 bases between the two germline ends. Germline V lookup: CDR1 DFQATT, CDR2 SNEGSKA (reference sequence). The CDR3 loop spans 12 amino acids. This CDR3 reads CSAITGSNEQFF. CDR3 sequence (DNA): TGCAGTGCTATCACCGGAAGCAATGAGCAGTTCTTC.

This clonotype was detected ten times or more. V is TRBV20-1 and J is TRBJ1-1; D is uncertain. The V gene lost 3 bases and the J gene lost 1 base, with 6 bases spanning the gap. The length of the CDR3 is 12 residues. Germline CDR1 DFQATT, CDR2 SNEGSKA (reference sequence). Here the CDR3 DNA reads TGCAGTGCTAGTAACGGGAACACTGAAGCTTTCTTT. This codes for CSASNGNTEAFF.

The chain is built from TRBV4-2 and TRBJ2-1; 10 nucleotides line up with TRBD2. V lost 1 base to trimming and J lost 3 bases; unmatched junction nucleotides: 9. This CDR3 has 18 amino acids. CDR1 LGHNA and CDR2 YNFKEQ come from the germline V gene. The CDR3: CASSQGWSGGDFYNEQFF. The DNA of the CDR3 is TGTGCCAGCAGCCAAGGGTGGAGCGGGGGGGATTTCTACAATGAGCAGTTCTTC.

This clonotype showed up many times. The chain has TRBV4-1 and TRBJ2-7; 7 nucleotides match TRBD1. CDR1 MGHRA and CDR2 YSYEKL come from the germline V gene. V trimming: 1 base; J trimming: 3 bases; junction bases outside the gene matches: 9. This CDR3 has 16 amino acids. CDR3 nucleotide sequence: TGCGCCAGCAGCCAAGTATATCAACAGGGGTACTACGAGCAGTACTTC. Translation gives CASSQVYQQGYYEQYF.